The 22 T cell receptor beta chains below were found in one sample sequenced in a study of CD8 T cells in ankylosing spondylitis. Whole-study findings and limits: There was a TCR beta motif, made of eight highly homologous variants, that appeared characteristic of ankylosing spondylitis blood.

Their target antigens are unknown. TCRdb re-called the 5' RACE reads through MiXCR, storing one row per CDR3 protein. Seen here are roughly 440,000 distinct CDR3 sequences, approximately 17% observed once, and the top ten hold approximately 1%. Sample: blood, either unsorted or a sorted T cell fraction (not recorded which). These TCRs come from a male donor with ankylosing spondylitis.

The rearrangement uses TRBV18 and TRBJ2-2; TRBD1 aligns across 10 bases. V was clipped by 0 bases and J by 6 bases; unmatched bases: 1. This CDR3 contains 15 residues. Germline-derived CDR1 and CDR2 are KGHSH and LQKENI. Here the CDR3 DNA reads TGTGCCAGCTCACCACCGGGACAGGGGTCCGGGGAGCTGTTTTTT. This sequence encodes CASSPPGQGSGELFF.

This clonotype has a handful of counts. Here the CDR3 DNA reads TGTGCCAGCAGCTTGGGACAGGGGCCTCCAAAACTGTTTTTT. Translated, it gives CASSLGQGPPKLFF. This chain uses TRBV7-6 with TRBJ1-4; 10 bases line up with TRBD1. The CDR3 is 14 residues long. Germline V CDR1 and CDR2: SGHVS, FNYEAQ. J was trimmed by 10 bases and V by 3 bases; bases with no gene match: 5.

The chain employs TRBV7-3 and TRBJ2-3; D uncertain. There are 13 residues in the CDR3. The V gene's germline CDR1 is SGHTA and CDR2 FQGTGA. Trimming shortened V by 5 bases and J by 9 bases, and 15 bases separated the two germline ends. CDR3 nucleotides: TGTGCCAGCAGCCCCCCAGGTTTAACGACGCAGTATTTT. Amino acid sequence: CASSPPGLTTQYF.

This clonotype was counted only a few times. The chain employs TRBV5-1 and TRBJ1-6, with D unresolved. This CDR3 comprises 14 residues. Trimming left V 1 base short and J 7 bases short, with 9 bases between. CDR1 is SGHRS and CDR2 is YFSETQ in the germline V gene. The CDR3 loop reads CASSLRQDNSPLHF. For the CDR3, the DNA is TGCGCCAGCAGCTTGAGGCAGGACAATTCACCCCTCCACTTT.

In this sample, this clonotype turned up many times. One junction end disagrees with the germline gene, perhaps due to a read error. The chain employs TRBV24-1 and TRBJ2-5; D remains ambiguous. Germline-derived CDR1 and CDR2 are KGHDR and SFDVKD. This CDR3 region has 11 residues. The CDR3 DNA reads as TGTGCCACCGGTGATACAGAGACCCAGTACTTC. Translation: CATGDTETQYF.

This clonotype was seen a handful of times. The CDR3, as DNA: TGTGCCAGCAGCTACGCCCCGTCGGAGACCCAGTACTTC. Translating gives CASSYAPSETQYF. The V call is TRBV6-5, the J call TRBJ2-5; D is unresolved. Germline V gene data show CDR1 as MNHEY and CDR2 as SVGAGI. The CDR3 runs 13 residues. V was shortened by 6 bases and J by 5 bases, with 13 bases between the two germline ends.

This clonotype was recorded a few times. This rearrangement joins TRBV18 to TRBJ1-2; tentative D call: TRBD1 (5 bases). Deletions cut 1 base from V and 4 bases from J, with 13 bases between. CDR1 is KGHSH, CDR2 LQKENI, per germline. CDR3 length: 15 amino acids. DNA of the CDR3: TGTGCCAGCTCACCACTGGAGGGGAGAACCTATGGCTACACCTTC. It yields the protein CASSPLEGRTYGYTF. The complete variable domain, with remaining parts taken from reference TRBV18 and TRBJ1-2, reads NAGVMQNPRHLVRRRGQEARLRCSPMKGHSHVYWYRQLPEEGLKFMVYLQKENIIDESGMPKERFSAEFPKEGPSILRIQQVVRGDSAAYFCASSPLEGRTYGYTFGSGTRLTVV.

The V call is TRBV28, the J call TRBJ1-5; D ambiguous. Deletions cut 1 base from V and 7 bases from J, with 8 bases between. The CDR3 contains 13 residues. Germline CDR1 reads MDHEN; CDR2 reads SYDVKM. CDR3 DNA: TGTGCCAGCAGTTTATTCCTTCACCAGCCCCAGCATTTT. It encodes CASSLFLHQPQHF. Full variable domain (remainder filled in from reference TRBV28 and TRBJ1-5): DVKVTQSSRYLVKRTGEKVFLECVQDMDHENMFWYRQDPGLGLRLIYFSYDVKMKEKGDIPEGYSVSREKKERFSLILESASTNQTSMYLCASSLFLHQPQHFGDGTRLSIL.

The chain carries TRBV5-1 and TRBJ2-2; weak D call: TRBD2 (5 bases). Looked up from germline, CDR1 is SGHRS and CDR2 is YFSETQ. Trimming removed 0 bases from V and 4 bases from J, with 10 bases in between. This CDR3 is 15 amino acids long. CDR3 residues: CASSLEDSTTGELFF. For the CDR3, the DNA is TGCGCCAGCAGCTTGGAGGACTCCACCACCGGGGAGCTGTTTTTT.

This clonotype was detected a few times. The chain is built from TRBV7-9 and TRBJ1-1; D unresolved. CDR1 and CDR2 (germline): SEHNR, FQNEAQ (reference sequence). Trimming left V 5 bases short and J 5 bases short, with 18 bases between. The CDR3 totals 15 residues. This chain's CDR3 is CASSPSPQAGTEAFF. Written as DNA, the CDR3 is TGTGCCAGCAGCCCTAGTCCCCAAGCGGGGACTGAAGCTTTCTTT.

The chain has TRBV7-2 and TRBJ1-3, with TRBD1 as a possible D gene (5 bases). V was trimmed by 3 bases and J by 4 bases, leaving 13 bases between them. Per germline, CDR1 SGHTA and CDR2 FQGNSA. CDR3 length: 15 residues. The CDR3 spells CASSFTSWGGNTIYF. The CDR3 bases are TGTGCCAGCAGCTTTACTTCTTGGGGCGGAAACACCATATATTTT.

This clonotype has more than one count but fewer than ten. The chain employs TRBV5-1 and TRBJ2-7; the D is unclear. The CDR3 covers 14 residues. V dropped 0 bases and J dropped 1 base, with 8 bases sitting between them. Germline V gene lookup returns CDR1 SGHRS and CDR2 YFSETQ. The CDR3 sequence is CASSLAPQSYEQYF. CDR3 sequence (DNA): TGCGCCAGCAGCTTGGCGCCGCAGTCCTACGAGCAGTACTTC.

As to this clonotype: It is likely a read error, because the conserved phenylalanine at the end of the CDR3 is missing. The DNA is left out, because the CDR3 cannot be placed on it with certainty; the CDR3 is given as TCRdb lists it. The chain recombines TRBV21-1 with TRBJ2-7. TRBV21-1 corresponds to a pseudogene. The CDR3 has 11 amino acids, counting both end residues. CDR3 protein: CASGVWSNKLT.

Many counts were recorded for this clonotype. This chain joins TRBV20-1 and TRBJ2-7, with D perhaps matching TRBD2 (7 bases). Per germline, CDR1 DFQATT and CDR2 SNEGSKA (reference sequence). V lost 0 bases to trimming and J lost 3 bases, with 15 bases between them. The CDR3 extends over 15 amino acids. The CDR3 DNA reads TGCAGTGCTAGAGATTGGGGGGGCGCTGGCTACGAGCAGTACTTC. It encodes CSARDWGGAGYEQYF.

This clonotype was detected only a few times. The chain recombines TRBV7-9 with TRBJ2-5, with D perhaps matching TRBD2 (6 bases). This CDR3 region has 15 residues. V was clipped by 6 bases and J by 5 bases, with 19 bases between them. From germline, CDR1 is SEHNR and CDR2 FQNEAQ (reference sequence). The chain's CDR3 is CASRDRDLGSETQYF. The CDR3 DNA reads as TGTGCCAGCAGGGACCGGGACTTGGGGTCTGAGACCCAGTACTTC.

This clonotype was counted at least ten times. The chain recombines TRBV29-1 with TRBJ1-2; no clear D gene. The CDR3 extends over 12 amino acids. CDR1 is SQVTM and CDR2 is ANQGSEA in the germline V gene. V was trimmed by 4 bases and J by 4 bases, leaving 10 bases between them. CDR3 DNA sequence: TGCAGCGTTGGTGGGGTCAGCTATGGCTACACCTTC. This encodes CSVGGVSYGYTF.

This clonotype has just a few counts. The chain couples TRBV5-1 to TRBJ2-3, with 9 bases that match TRBD2. This CDR3 region has 16 residues. From germline, CDR1 is SGHRS and CDR2 YFSETQ. Trimming cost V 0 bases and J 2 bases; bases outside gene matches: 4. CDR3 in DNA: TGCGCCAGCAGCTTGGGACTAGCGGAAAACACAGATACGCAGTATTTT. Protein sequence: CASSLGLAENTDTQYF.

The sample holds a few counts of this clonotype. V usage is TRBV12-3 or TRBV12-4 and J usage is TRBJ2-1, with TRBD1 matching 9 bases. V lost 2 bases, J lost 1 base, and 3 bases stayed unmatched. The CDR3 contains 16 residues. CDR3 sequence (DNA): TGTGCCAGCAGTTTACAGGGGACAGGGTCCTACAATGAGCAGTTCTTC. Protein product: CASSLQGTGSYNEQFF.

This clonotype was counted only a few times. J is TRBJ1-1 and V is TRBV7-3; possible D gene TRBD1, 6 bases. The CDR3 consists of 13 residues. The germline V gene encodes CDR1 SGHTA and CDR2 FQGTGA. V was clipped by 4 bases and J by 11 bases, with 17 bases between them. Here the CDR3 reads CASSSGGAGRAFF. The DNA for the CDR3 is TGTGCCAGCAGCTCTGGGGGGGCGGGAAGGGCTTTCTTT.

This clonotype has a handful of counts. V usage is TRBV15 and J usage is TRBJ2-2; D is perhaps TRBD1 (6 bases). Trimming pared 2 bases from V and 7 bases from J, leaving 11 bases between. There are 14 residues in the CDR3. Germline CDR1 is LNHNV and CDR2 is YYDKDF (reference sequence). The CDR3 coding sequence is TGTGCCACCAGCAGAACAGGGTCGAGCGGGGAGCTGTTTTTT. Protein sequence: CATSRTGSSGELFF.

There are many counts of this clonotype. The V and J genes are TRBV20-1 and TRBJ2-5; D possibly corresponds to TRBD1 (5 bases). Germline assignment: CDR1 DFQATT and CDR2 SNEGSKA (reference sequence). The CDR3 runs 13 residues. V lost 6 bases, J lost 2 bases, and 13 bases lay in between. This CDR3 reads CSAPDSTQETQYF. In nucleotides, the CDR3 is TGCAGTGCCCCAGACAGTACACAAGAGACCCAGTACTTC.

The V gene is TRBV7-9, the J gene TRBJ1-4, with D perhaps matching TRBD1 (6 bases). Germline loops: CDR1 SEHNR, CDR2 FQNEAQ (reference sequence). CDR3 length equals 15 residues. V shed 5 bases and J shed 4 bases, with 14 bases lying between them. CDR3 sequence: CASSQGTGNNEKLFF. Written as DNA, the CDR3 is TGTGCCAGCAGCCAAGGCACAGGGAATAATGAAAAACTGTTTTTT.